These 17 T cell receptor beta chains originate from one sample sequenced in a study of monozygotic twins with inflammatory bowel disease. TCRdb re-called the 5' RACE reads and catalogs CDR3 proteins one per entry, DNA excluded. The sample includes over 150,000 distinct CDR3 sequences. Specimen: blood. The receptors originated from a human donor with ulcerative colitis or Crohn's disease, or a healthy co-twin of an affected twin (not recorded which).

V is TRBV28 and J is TRBJ1-5; TCRdb's D call of TRBD1 is untestable without DNA. The germline V gene encodes CDR1 MDHEN and CDR2 SYDVKM. This CDR3 contains 15 residues. CDR3 in amino acids: CASSPRDRGYQPQHF.

V gene TRBV5-1 combines with J gene TRBJ2-5. The length of the CDR3 is 13 residues. CDR1 and CDR2 from the germline V gene are SGHRS and YFSETQ. This CDR3 reads CASTMRGGETQYF.

The chain employs TRBV5-5 and TRBJ2-1. Germline CDR1 SGHKS, CDR2 YYEKEE (reference sequence). This CDR3 contains 14 residues. The CDR3: CASSLRGLYNEQFF.

This sequence joins TRBV29-1 and TRBJ2-2; there is no DNA to check the TCRdb D call of TRBD1. Germline V CDR1 and CDR2: SQVTM, ANQGSEA. The CDR3 runs 13 residues. This chain's CDR3 is CSAWTGGTGELFF.

CDR3 sequence: CAISVQRETDTQYF. This sequence joins TRBV10-3 and TRBJ2-3; the D call from TCRdb, TRBD2, cannot be confirmed without DNA. CDR1 ENHRY and CDR2 SYGVKD come from the germline V gene. The CDR3 totals 14 residues.

J is TRBJ2-7 and V is TRBV20-1; TCRdb proposes TRBD1, but this gene call is untestable without DNA. Germline CDR1 and CDR2: DFQATT and SNEGSKA (reference sequence). CDR3 size: 15 residues. CDR3: CSAPGTGIFSYEQYF.

The chain couples TRBV28 to TRBJ1-1; TCRdb's assignment of TRBD1 cannot be checked, as there is no DNA. The CDR3 consists of 17 residues. The germline V gene has CDR1 MDHEN and CDR2 SYDVKM. The CDR3 spells CASSYRDDWGRYTEAFF. The complete variable domain, with remaining parts taken from reference TRBV28 and TRBJ1-1, reads DVKVTQSSRYLVKRTGEKVFLECVQDMDHENMFWYRQDPGLGLRLIYFSYDVKMKEKGDIPEGYSVSREKKERFSLILESASTNQTSMYLCASSYRDDWGRYTEAFFGQGTRLTVV.

J is TRBJ1-4 and V is TRBV28. The CDR3 totals 13 residues. Germline CDR1 and CDR2: MDHEN and SYDVKM. The CDR3 here is CASSLLGFEKLFF.

V usage is TRBV12-3 or TRBV12-4 and J usage is TRBJ2-5; as DNA is missing, the TRBD2 call by TCRdb cannot be tested. The CDR3 has 16 amino acids. The CDR3 region is CASSLRTSGGQETQYF.

CDR3 loop: CASSQASRAGELFF. This chain links TRBV4-1 with TRBJ2-2; there is no DNA to check the TCRdb D call of TRBD1. The length of the CDR3 is 14 residues. Germline V gene sequence: CDR1 MGHRA, CDR2 YSYEKL.

This sequence joins TRBV10-3 and TRBJ2-2; the D call from TCRdb, TRBD2, cannot be confirmed without DNA. Per the germline V gene, CDR1 is ENHRY and CDR2 is SYGVKD. This CDR3 is 15 amino acids long. The CDR3: CATLGLAGNTGELFF.

The chain employs TRBV6-2 or TRBV6-3 and TRBJ2-3. CDR3 length: 15 amino acids. Germline assignment: CDR1 MNHEY and CDR2 SVGEGT. The CDR3 is CASSSEGRITDTQYF.

The V gene is TRBV5-1, the J gene TRBJ2-2; as DNA is missing, the TRBD2 call by TCRdb cannot be tested. CDR1 and CDR2 (germline): SGHRS, YFSETQ. CDR3 length equals 15 residues. The CDR3 is CASMPGTSGAGELFF.

The chain joins TRBV25-1 to TRBJ2-1; TCRdb's D gene call, TRBD1, goes unchecked for lack of DNA. The CDR3 consists of 12 residues. Germline CDR1 is MGHDK and CDR2 is SYGVNS. The CDR3 loop is CASSTGYNEQFF.

The CDR3 is CSATTGTGTSTDTQYF. The chain recombines TRBV20-1 with TRBJ2-3; TCRdb reports TRBD1, a call that lacks DNA to check it against. The CDR3 loop spans 16 amino acids. Germline loops: CDR1 DFQATT, CDR2 SNEGSKA (reference sequence).

This chain connects TRBV7-2 to TRBJ1-6. Germline V CDR1 and CDR2: SGHTA, FQGNSA. This CDR3 is 16 amino acids long. CDR3 residues: CASSLMPDPFNSPLHF.

The rearrangement uses TRBV5-1 and TRBJ2-2; with no DNA, the TCRdb D assignment of TRBD1 cannot be verified. Per the germline V gene, CDR1 is SGHRS and CDR2 is YFSETQ. This CDR3 has 17 residues. CDR3 residues: CASSQGFGTANTGELFF.